The 21 T cell receptor beta chains given below trace back to one sample, sequenced in a study of shared clonotypes between healthy human individuals. Libraries were prepared by immunoSEQ multiplex PCR; TCRdb keeps only in-frame clonotypes and omits some of them. The sample records around 200,000 clones, roughly 93% being singletons. The sequencing sample was made of naive CD4+ T cells sorted from blood. The subset was: CD45RA+ positively selected. Receptors were obtained from a woman aged 30 to 39 in good health.

This clone showed up just a few times. CDR3: CASSLWDYGYTF. In DNA, the CDR3 is TGTGCCAGCAGCCTCTGGGACTATGGCTACACCTTC. The V gene is TRBV11-2, the J gene TRBJ1-2; D not certain. The germline gives CDR1 SGHAT, CDR2 FQNNGV. The CDR3 loop spans 12 amino acids. V lost 5 bases to trimming and J lost 3 bases, with 7 bases between them. The whole variable domain, remainder taken from reference TRBV11-2 and TRBJ1-2, is EAGVAQSPRYKIIEKRQSVAFWCNPISGHATLYWYQQILGQGPKLLIQFQNNGVVDDSQLPKDRFSAERLKGVDSTLKIQPAKLEDSAVYLCASSLWDYGYTFGSGTRLTVV.

The V call is TRBV10-3, the J call TRBJ2-1, with no clear D. Germline loops: CDR1 ENHRY, CDR2 SYGVKD. The CDR3 covers 14 residues. V dropped 4 bases and J dropped 2 bases, with 9 bases sitting between them. In DNA, the CDR3 is TGTGCCATCAGTGGAACCGACCCCTACAATGAGCAGTTCTTC. Its protein is CAISGTDPYNEQFF.

The chain is built from TRBV7-6 and TRBJ2-5; weak D call: TRBD1 (6 bases). The V gene lost 4 bases and the J gene lost 2 bases, with 8 bases spanning the gap. The CDR3 length is 13 residues. The germline V gene has CDR1 SGHVS and CDR2 FNYEAQ. The CDR3 protein is CASSWTEQETQYF. CDR3 nucleotides: TGTGCCAGCAGCTGGACAGAGCAAGAGACCCAGTACTTC.

The J gene is TRBJ1-1, the V gene TRBV7-3; TRBD1 matches 8 bases. The germline CDR1 and CDR2 sequences are SGHTA and FQGTGA. Germline trimming cut 5 bases from V and 4 bases from J; bases unmatched to any gene: 3. The CDR3 is 13 residues long. CDR3 in amino acids: CASSLDRATEAFF. Written as DNA, the CDR3 is TGTGCCAGCAGCCTGGACAGGGCCACTGAAGCTTTCTTT.

The rearrangement links TRBV2 to TRBJ2-5; possible D gene TRBD1, 6 bases. The CDR3 is made up of 12 amino acids. The V end lost 7 bases, the J end lost 4 bases, and 10 bases lay between the germline ends. Germline V CDR1 and CDR2: SNHLY, FYNNEI. The CDR3 spells CASTTGSETQYF. CDR3 sequence (DNA): TGTGCCAGCACCACAGGGTCAGAGACCCAGTACTTC.

The chain joins TRBV5-6 to TRBJ1-1; 9 positions match TRBD1. Germline CDR1 and CDR2: SGHDT and YYEEEE. This CDR3 is built from 15 residues. Trimming removed 4 bases from V and 5 bases from J; junction bases left unmatched: 9. CDR3 loop: CASSPTGTGQTEAFF. DNA of the CDR3: TGTGCCAGCAGCCCCACCGGGACAGGGCAGACTGAAGCTTTCTTT.

The chain is built from TRBV27 and TRBJ1-2, with TRBD1 identical over 11 bases. The V and J ends lost 5 bases and 8 bases, in that order; junction bases with no gene match: 10. Germline CDR1 reads MNHEY; CDR2 reads SMNVEV (reference sequence). The CDR3 is made up of 15 amino acids. The CDR3 DNA sequence: TGTGCCAGCAGTACCCTCGGGACAGGGGGTGGGGGCTACACCTTC. Translating gives CASSTLGTGGGGYTF.

The V call is TRBV6-6, the J call TRBJ2-5; tentatively, D is TRBD1 (5 bases). V shed 7 bases and J shed 5 bases, with 23 bases lying between them. CDR1 is MNHNY, CDR2 SVGAGI, per germline (reference sequence). The CDR3 runs to 16 residues. The CDR3: CASKSVRWQGLETQYF. The CDR3 bases are TGTGCCAGCAAATCGGTCCGCTGGCAGGGCTTGGAGACCCAGTACTTC.

The gene calls are TRBV30 and TRBJ2-1; no firm D call. Trimming stripped 4 bases from V and 6 bases from J, with 7 bases between. CDR3 length equals 11 residues. Germline V lookup: CDR1 GTSNPN, CDR2 SVGIG (reference sequence). This chain's CDR3 is CAWTRVNEQFF. The CDR3 DNA reads as TGTGCCTGGACCCGGGTCAATGAGCAGTTCTTC.

The J gene is TRBJ2-1, the V gene TRBV28; 12 positions agree with TRBD2. The CDR3 is 14 amino acids. Germline loops: CDR1 MDHEN, CDR2 SYDVKM. With V trimmed by 5 bases and J by 9 bases, 5 bases remained unmatched. The CDR3 reads CASSRTSGIPEQFF. The CDR3 coding sequence is TGTGCCAGCAGTCGGACTAGCGGGATCCCTGAGCAGTTCTTC.

This chain uses TRBV5-4 with TRBJ2-1, with D perhaps given as TRBD1 or TRBD2 (5 bases each). With 1 base removed from V and 8 bases from J, the gap between germline ends came to 13 bases. The CDR3 runs 14 residues. CDR1 and CDR2 (germline): SGHNT, YYREEE (reference sequence). The CDR3 reads CASSLSGGADEQFF. As DNA, the CDR3 is TGTGCCAGCAGCTTGTCTGGGGGAGCCGATGAGCAGTTCTTC.

This chain links TRBV9 with TRBJ2-5, with 7 nucleotides matching TRBD1. CDR1 SGDLS and CDR2 YYNGEE come from the germline V gene. Trimming cost V 2 bases and J 11 bases; bases outside gene matches: 21. CDR3 length: 17 residues. CDR3 sequence (DNA): TGTGCCAGCAGCGTTTCCACATCGCCGACAGGGCTGGGGGAGCAGTACTTC. It specifies CASSVSTSPTGLGEQYF.

This chain connects TRBV19 to TRBJ1-4; D is uncertain. CDR1 LNHDA and CDR2 SQIVND come from the germline V gene (reference sequence). CDR3 length: 14 residues. Trimming took 3 bases from V and 7 from J, leaving 12 bases between them. The CDR3 nucleotides are TGTGCCAGTAGTATTACGGGGTTGAGTGAAAAACTGTTTTTT. Its protein is CASSITGLSEKLFF.

V usage is TRBV7-2 and J usage is TRBJ2-5, with 10 bases that match TRBD2. From germline, CDR1 is SGHTA and CDR2 FQGNSA. V was pared by 4 bases and J by 5 bases, with 10 bases of the junction left unmatched. The CDR3 covers 16 residues. CDR3 amino acids: CASSYGMGLAMETQYF. The CDR3 DNA sequence: TGTGCCAGCAGCTACGGGATGGGACTAGCGATGGAGACCCAGTACTTC.

The rearrangement links TRBV29-1 to TRBJ2-5, with D possibly being TRBD1 (5 bases). Germline CDR1 reads SQVTM; CDR2 reads ANQGSEA. The CDR3 spans 13 residues. V was pared by 3 bases and J by 5 bases, with 13 bases between. CDR3 loop: CSVDSPGQETQYF. The CDR3, as DNA: TGCAGCGTTGATTCTCCAGGGCAGGAGACCCAGTACTTC.

The chain joins TRBV28 to TRBJ2-7; TRBD2 matches at 13 bases. V lost 7 bases and J lost 5; bases outside the gene matches: 8. This CDR3 has 15 amino acids. Germline assignment: CDR1 MDHEN and CDR2 SYDVKM. The CDR3 here is CASNPIGTSGNEQYF. In DNA, the CDR3 is TGTGCCAGCAACCCGATAGGGACTAGCGGGAACGAGCAGTACTTC.

V gene TRBV7-9 combines with J gene TRBJ2-1, with D perhaps TRBD1 or TRBD2 (5 bases each). Trimming left V 5 bases short and J 6 bases short, with 11 bases between. Per the germline V gene, CDR1 is SEHNR and CDR2 is FQNEAQ (reference sequence). The CDR3 has 13 residues. CDR3 sequence reads: CASSPGPFNEQFF. The CDR3 region has the DNA TGTGCCAGCAGCCCGGGACCATTCAATGAGCAGTTCTTC.

This rearrangement joins TRBV5-1 to TRBJ2-7, with 12 bases fitting TRBD2. Germline-derived CDR1 and CDR2 are SGHRS and YFSETQ. CDR3 length: 18 residues. The V segment lost 0 bases and the J segment 4 bases; nucleotides outside the gene matches: 11. The CDR3 protein is CASSLGPPGLAGRYEQYF. CDR3 coding DNA: TGCGCCAGCAGCTTGGGTCCGCCAGGACTAGCGGGAAGATACGAGCAGTACTTC.

The chain combines TRBV6-1 with TRBJ1-1; D gene ambiguous. V lost 10 bases to trimming and J lost 4 bases, with 13 bases between them. The CDR3 is 12 residues long. The germline V gene encodes CDR1 MNHNS and CDR2 SASEGT. CDR3 bases: TGTGCCACCCAATGGTTGGGCACTGAAGCTTTCTTT. Its protein product is CATQWLGTEAFF.

The chain links TRBV2 to TRBJ1-4; D unresolved. Germline assignment: CDR1 SNHLY and CDR2 FYNNEI. Trimming took off 11 bases at V and 0 bases at J, with 16 bases between the two ends. This CDR3 spans 15 amino acids. Here the CDR3 DNA reads TGTGCCGGCCAAAAGCAACCTGCAACTAATGAAAAACTGTTTTTT. Amino acid sequence: CAGQKQPATNEKLFF.

J is TRBJ2-7 and V is TRBV4-2, with 9 bases that match TRBD2. The germline V gene encodes CDR1 LGHNA and CDR2 YNFKEQ. V gave up 1 base and J gave up 3 bases; unmatched junction bases: 4. The CDR3 length is 15 residues. The CDR3 region has the DNA TGTGCCAGCAGCCAAGCTGCGGGAGGGGGCTACGAGCAGTACTTC. It translates to CASSQAAGGGYEQYF.